These 32 T cell receptor beta chains were sequenced from one sample in a study of memory CD4+ T cells and cytomegalovirus serostatus. Clones were sequenced by immunoSEQ multiplex PCR, and TCRdb holds only the in-frame ones, with some missing. This table holds about 96,000 clones, under 90% found once. Single viable CD3+CD4+CD8-CD45RO+ cells were sorted as the memory CD4+ T cells. The sample taken for sequencing was memory CD4+ T cells from blood. The receptors shown here come from an adult in good health and CMV-seropositive.

The chain recombines TRBV9 with TRBJ2-1, with D perhaps TRBD1 (6 bases). Between the trimmed V and J ends, which lost 0 bases and 10 bases, there was a span of 14 bases. The CDR3 has 14 residues. Germline CDR1 SGDLS, CDR2 YYNGEE. The CDR3 protein is CASSVVDRLGEQFF. In nucleotides, the CDR3 is TGTGCCAGCAGCGTAGTCGACAGGCTGGGGGAGCAGTTCTTC.

The rearrangement uses TRBV20-1 and TRBJ2-1; D unresolved. Germline lookup yields CDR1 DFQATT and CDR2 SNEGSKA (reference sequence). The germline V and J ends were trimmed by 3 bases and 10 bases, with 7 bases remaining between them. CDR3 length equals 10 residues. The CDR3 protein is CSASSGEQFF. The CDR3 nucleotides are TGCAGTGCTAGCTCCGGGGAGCAGTTCTTC.

In nucleotides, the CDR3 is TGTGCCAGCAGCTTAGGGCTAGCGGGAGACTTTACAGATACGCAGTATTTT. It codes for CASSLGLAGDFTDTQYF. This rearrangement joins TRBV11-2 to TRBJ2-3, with 10 positions matching TRBD2. Germline V gene sequence: CDR1 SGHAT, CDR2 FQNNGV. This CDR3 spans 17 amino acids. Trimming at V came to 1 base and at J to 3 bases, leaving 7 bases not matched to a gene.

The V and J genes are TRBV6-5 and TRBJ1-6, with 8 bases identical to TRBD1. Germline V gene lookup returns CDR1 MNHEY and CDR2 SVGAGI. The CDR3 loop spans 15 amino acids. V shed 6 bases and J 5 bases; nucleotides not matched to a gene: 6. The CDR3 loop is CASSDGQGHNSPLHF. Written as DNA, the CDR3 is TGTGCCAGCAGCGACGGACAGGGCCATAATTCACCCCTCCACTTT.

The chain is built from TRBV9 and TRBJ1-1; 7 bases line up with TRBD1. From germline, CDR1 is SGDLS and CDR2 YYNGEE. Trimming at V came to 0 bases and at J to 7 bases, leaving 6 bases not matched to a gene. This CDR3 contains 14 residues. The CDR3 sequence: CASSVDGRDSEAFF. CDR3 in DNA: TGTGCCAGCAGCGTAGACGGGAGGGACAGTGAAGCTTTCTTT.

In DNA form, the CDR3 reads TGTGCCAGCACCTGGCGGCAGGGGCCTGGAAACACCATATATTTT. This encodes CASTWRQGPGNTIYF. The chain joins TRBV18 to TRBJ1-3, with TRBD1 as a possible D gene (6 bases). CDR3 length: 15 amino acids. Germline lookup yields CDR1 KGHSH and CDR2 LQKENI. Trimming pared 8 bases from V and 2 bases from J, leaving 16 bases between.

This chain joins TRBV30 and TRBJ2-2; perhaps TRBD1 as D (5 bases). Per germline, CDR1 GTSNPN and CDR2 SVGIG (reference sequence). CDR3 length equals 13 residues. V was trimmed by 7 bases and J by 1 base, leaving 10 bases between them. DNA for the CDR3: TGTGCCTTCTTCGGACAGAACACCGGGGAGCTGTTTTTT. Amino acid sequence: CAFFGQNTGELFF.

The table lists this clone with a few counts. This chain links TRBV4-1 with TRBJ1-5; D might be TRBD1 (5 bases). The V end was cut by 4 bases, the J end by 0 bases, with 10 bases between. Looked up from germline, CDR1 is MGHRA and CDR2 is YSYEKL. This CDR3 spans 15 amino acids. CDR3 amino acids: CASSPGTYSNQPQHF. The CDR3 DNA is TGCGCCAGCAGCCCGGGGACTTATAGCAATCAGCCCCAGCATTTT.

The chain combines TRBV19 with TRBJ1-5; no definite D call. V lost 5 bases to trimming and J lost 0 bases, with 11 bases between them. This CDR3 has 15 amino acids. Germline V gene data show CDR1 as LNHDA and CDR2 as SQIVND (reference sequence). The CDR3 coding sequence is TGTGCCAGTAGTCCCCGGGGTTATAGCAATCAGCCCCAGCATTTT. Amino acid sequence: CASSPRGYSNQPQHF.

The genes are TRBV29-1 and TRBJ2-1; D is ambiguous. The V gene lost 2 bases and the J gene lost 9 bases, with 14 bases spanning the gap. Per the germline V gene, CDR1 is SQVTM and CDR2 is ANQGSEA. The CDR3 is 13 residues long. The CDR3 coding sequence is TGCAGCGTTGAACAGGCGTTGGGTGGTGAGCAGTTCTTC. Residues: CSVEQALGGEQFF.

The genes are TRBV5-4 and TRBJ2-1; TRBD2 is a possible D gene (5 bases). The CDR3 loop spans 18 amino acids. Deletions cut 0 bases from V and 0 bases from J, with 16 bases between. Germline V CDR1 and CDR2: SGHNT, YYREEE (reference sequence). The CDR3 DNA follows: TGTGCCAGCAGCTTGGCACCGGTCGCGGGCCACTCCTACAATGAGCAGTTCTTC. Protein product: CASSLAPVAGHSYNEQFF.

This chain links TRBV29-1 with TRBJ1-1; D is unresolved. The CDR3 has 13 residues. Germline V gene data show CDR1 as SQVTM and CDR2 as ANQGSEA. Trimming removed 2 bases at V and 7 bases at J, with 14 bases between. The CDR3 DNA reads TGCAGCGTTGAATGGACGATGTGGGATGAAGCTTTCTTT. This translates into CSVEWTMWDEAFF.

V gene TRBV19 combines with J gene TRBJ2-3, with TRBD1 matching over 8 bases. Germline trimming cut 9 bases from V and 2 bases from J; bases unmatched to any gene: 7. CDR3 length equals 14 residues. CDR1 is LNHDA, CDR2 SQIVND, per germline (reference sequence). The CDR3 DNA reads TGTGCCAGCCGGGCGGGACAGGTCACAGATACGCAGTATTTT. Its protein is CASRAGQVTDTQYF.

This chain joins TRBV28 and TRBJ1-3; possibly TRBD1 for D (5 bases). V was clipped by 6 bases and J by 2 bases, with 17 bases between them. The CDR3 runs to 16 residues. Germline CDR1 reads MDHEN; CDR2 reads SYDVKM. The chain's CDR3 is CASSHGTDIAGNTIYF. CDR3 sequence (DNA): TGTGCCAGCAGCCATGGGACCGACATCGCTGGAAACACCATATATTTT.

The chain has TRBV7-8 and TRBJ2-1; 13 positions match TRBD2. The CDR3 sequence is 16 residues long. The V gene's germline CDR1 is SGHVS and CDR2 FQNEAQ. J gave up 4 bases and V 5 bases, and 5 bases lay outside the gene matches. The CDR3 protein is CASSLGTSGTYNEQFF. The CDR3 coding sequence is TGTGCCAGCAGCCTGGGGACTAGCGGGACTTACAATGAGCAGTTCTTC.

The chain has TRBV11-2 and TRBJ2-7, with D perhaps TRBD2 (5 bases). Germline values: CDR1 SGHAT, CDR2 FQNNGV. The CDR3 is 13 residues long. V lost 4 bases and J 7 bases, leaving 14 bases between the germline ends. The CDR3 here is CASSSGSSGEQYF. CDR3 nucleotides: TGTGCCAGCAGCTCGGGATCCTCGGGGGAGCAGTACTTC.

The CDR3 DNA reads as TGTGCCAGCAGCTTAAAGGTGGAGGGAACAGATACGCAGTATTTT. It translates to CASSLKVEGTDTQYF. The chain has TRBV7-8 and TRBJ2-3; perhaps TRBD2 as D (6 bases). Germline V gene sequence: CDR1 SGHVS, CDR2 FQNEAQ. The V end lost 2 bases, the J end lost 3 bases, and 12 bases lay between the germline ends. The length of the CDR3 is 15 residues.

The chain combines TRBV5-1 with TRBJ2-7; 7 bases match TRBD1. Germline-derived CDR1 and CDR2 are SGHRS and YFSETQ. CDR3 length equals 15 residues. V lost 4 bases to trimming and J lost 6 bases; unmatched junction nucleotides: 13. CDR3 region: CASSTQGQTEVEQYF. The CDR3 bases are TGCGCCAGCAGCACACAGGGACAGACGGAGGTCGAGCAGTACTTC.

The chain joins TRBV9 to TRBJ1-1; the D gene is possibly TRBD1 (6 bases). Germline CDR1 and CDR2: SGDLS and YYNGEE. The length of the CDR3 is 13 residues. Deletions cut 2 bases from V and 5 bases from J, with 10 bases between. CDR3 region: CASSVKGGTEAFF. CDR3 nucleotides: TGTGCCAGCAGCGTTAAAGGGGGGACTGAAGCTTTCTTT.

This rearrangement joins TRBV7-2 to TRBJ1-1, with TRBD1 matching over 8 bases. The CDR3 is 15 residues long. Trimming cost V 2 bases and J 3 bases; bases outside gene matches: 5. CDR1 is SGHTA, CDR2 FQGNSA, per germline. The CDR3 sequence is CASSLFRGQDTEAFF. As DNA, the CDR3 is TGTGCCAGCAGCTTATTCAGGGGGCAGGACACTGAAGCTTTCTTT.

This chain uses TRBV6-1 with TRBJ2-7; the D is unclear. Germline CDR1 and CDR2: MNHNS and SASEGT. The CDR3 runs 13 residues. Trimming shortened V by 2 bases and J by 3 bases, and 8 bases separated the two germline ends. The CDR3 DNA reads as TGTGCCAGCAGTGAACAGATAAGCTACGAGCAGTACTTC. Its translation is CASSEQISYEQYF.

V is TRBV29-1 and J is TRBJ2-6; D is undetermined. The V gene lost 5 bases and the J gene lost 1 base, with 3 bases spanning the gap. The CDR3 runs 12 residues. Germline V gives CDR1 SQVTM, CDR2 ANQGSEA. In DNA, the CDR3 is TGCAGCGTTCCTTCTGGGGCCAACGTCCTGACTTTC. It is translated as CSVPSGANVLTF.

The chain employs TRBV9 and TRBJ1-4; D is uncertain. V lost 0 bases and J lost 0, with 3 bases in between. The germline V gene encodes CDR1 SGDLS and CDR2 YYNGEE. This CDR3 comprises 14 residues. DNA of the CDR3: TGTGCCAGCAGCGTAGCTGCAACTAATGAAAAACTGTTTTTT. Translated: CASSVAATNEKLFF. The full variable domain, with the rest looked up from reference TRBV9 and TRBJ1-4, is DSGVTQTPKHLITATGQRVTLRCSPRSGDLSVYWYQQSLDQGLQFLIQYYNGEERAKGNILERFSAQQFPDLHSELNLSSLELGDSALYFCASSVAATNEKLFFGSGTQLSVL.

V gene TRBV18 combines with J gene TRBJ2-5, with 10 bases matching TRBD2. From germline, CDR1 is KGHSH and CDR2 LQKENI. Germline trimming cut 2 bases from V and 11 bases from J; bases unmatched to any gene: 14. The CDR3 consists of 16 residues. CDR3 coding DNA: TGTGCCAGCTCACCAAGTGGACTAGCGGCTTTGGGTTCACAGTACTTC. This codes for CASSPSGLAALGSQYF.

CDR3 nucleotides: TGTGCCAGCAGCTTAGATGCGGATGTGACAGATACGCAGTATTTT. This codes for CASSLDADVTDTQYF. The chain combines TRBV11-2 with TRBJ2-3, with D unclear. CDR3 length equals 15 residues. V lost 0 bases and J lost 3, with 10 bases in between. Germline V gene sequence: CDR1 SGHAT, CDR2 FQNNGV.

A single count supports this clone. The chain couples TRBV19 to TRBJ2-1; D ambiguous. In germline, CDR1 is LNHDA, CDR2 SQIVND (reference sequence). CDR3 length: 16 amino acids. V dropped 0 bases and J dropped 2 bases, with 11 bases sitting between them. CDR3 in DNA: TGTGCCAGTAGTATAGATACAACCGTTACCTACAATGAGCAGTTCTTC. As protein: CASSIDTTVTYNEQFF. Filled out from reference TRBV19 and TRBJ2-1, the complete variable domain reads DGGITQSPKYLFRKEGQNVTLSCEQNLNHDAMYWYRQDPGQGLRLIYYSQIVNDFQKGDIAEGYSVSREKKESFPLTVTSAQKNPTAFYLCASSIDTTVTYNEQFFGPGTRLTVL.

The genes are TRBV7-9 and TRBJ1-1; D ambiguous. Trimming left V 4 bases short and J 4 bases short, with 10 bases between. CDR1 and CDR2 (germline): SEHNR, FQNEAQ (reference sequence). The CDR3 sequence is 13 residues long. CDR3 loop: CASSSLWVTEAFF. The CDR3 nucleotides read TGTGCCAGCAGCTCCCTTTGGGTCACTGAAGCTTTCTTT.

This clone was seen a single time. The chain uses TRBV29-1 and TRBJ2-3; TRBD2 matches at 9 bases. Per the germline V gene, CDR1 is SQVTM and CDR2 is ANQGSEA. Unmatched junction bases numbered 11, after V lost 4 bases and J lost 6 bases. The CDR3 extends over 15 amino acids. The CDR3 DNA is TGCAGCGTTGCGTCTAGCGGGAACTCTGGGGATACGCAGTATTTT. Its protein is CSVASSGNSGDTQYF.

The V gene is TRBV30, the J gene TRBJ2-3; 11 bases are shared with TRBD2. Germline trimming cut 2 bases from V and 4 bases from J; bases unmatched to any gene: 2. The germline V gene has CDR1 GTSNPN and CDR2 SVGIG (reference sequence). The CDR3 has 14 amino acids. The chain's CDR3 is CAWSRGLAADTQYF. CDR3 bases: TGTGCCTGGAGTCGGGGACTAGCGGCAGATACGCAGTATTTT.

This sequence joins TRBV10-2 and TRBJ2-2, with TRBD1 as a possible D gene (7 bases). There are 14 residues in the CDR3. V was cut by 10 bases and J by 5 bases, with 17 bases left in between. Looked up from germline, CDR1 is WSHSY and CDR2 is SAAADI. The CDR3 loop reads CATRGTVLTGELFF. CDR3 sequence (DNA): TGCGCCACCCGCGGGACAGTCTTAACCGGGGAGCTGTTTTTT.

The genes are TRBV5-4 and TRBJ1-5; D is possibly TRBD1 (6 bases). Trimming pared 0 bases from V and 2 bases from J, leaving 6 bases between. Looked up from germline, CDR1 is SGHNT and CDR2 is YYREEE (reference sequence). The CDR3 runs 14 residues. The CDR3 region has the DNA TGTGCCAGCAGCTTGGCAGGGGGCAATCAGCCCCAGCATTTT. Amino acid sequence: CASSLAGGNQPQHF. The variable domain in full, completed from reference TRBV5-4 and TRBJ1-5, reads ETGVTQSPTHLIKTRGQQVTLRCSSQSGHNTVSWYQQALGQGPQFIFQYYREEENGRGNFPPRFSGLQFPNYSSELNVNALELDDSALYLCASSLAGGNQPQHFGDGTRLSIL.

This chain joins TRBV7-6 and TRBJ1-1; D is uncertain. The CDR3 loop spans 13 amino acids. V gave up 4 bases and J gave up 2 bases, with 8 bases separating them. Germline CDR1 SGHVS, CDR2 FNYEAQ. The CDR3 sequence is CASSSQGNTEAFF. CDR3 bases: TGTGCCAGCAGCTCCCAAGGCAACACTGAAGCTTTCTTT.